The 8 T cell receptor beta chains reported below all come from one sample, sequenced in a study of blood T cell repertoires in COVID-19. Profiled with immunoSEQ multiplex PCR; TCRdb holds only in-frame clones, not every one. Here the sample spans just under 350,000 clones, more than 70% being singletons. Sequenced: peripheral blood. The receptors stem from a man younger than 40 with active or convalescent COVID-19.

The V call is TRBV19, the J call TRBJ2-7, with 10 nucleotides matching TRBD1. CDR1 is LNHDA and CDR2 is SQIVND in the germline V gene (reference sequence). The J segment lost 1 base and the V segment lost 3 bases, leaving 3 bases of the junction unmatched. CDR3 size: 15 residues. The CDR3, as DNA: TGTGCCAGTAGTATTCCGGGACAGGGGTCCTACGAGCAGTACTTC. Translated, it gives CASSIPGQGSYEQYF.

The chain links TRBV4-2 to TRBJ2-3; 12 positions agree with TRBD2. The J segment lost 5 bases and the V segment lost 1 base, leaving 1 base of the junction unmatched. CDR3 length: 15 amino acids. Germline V gene lookup returns CDR1 LGHNA and CDR2 YNFKEQ. CDR3: CASSQVTSGRDTQYF. The CDR3 nucleotides read TGTGCCAGCAGCCAAGTGACTAGCGGGAGAGATACGCAGTATTTT.

This rearrangement joins TRBV7-9 to TRBJ2-1, with D unresolved. The CDR3 has 14 residues. V was pared by 6 bases and J by 8 bases, with 17 bases between. Germline CDR1 SEHNR, CDR2 FQNEAQ (reference sequence). The CDR3 region is CASSFGPSGYEQFF. The CDR3 DNA sequence: TGTGCCAGCAGTTTCGGCCCCTCAGGCTATGAGCAGTTCTTC.

The CDR3 spells CASSLLAGQWEQFF. CDR3 bases: TGTGCCAGCAGTTTACTAGCGGGACAATGGGAGCAGTTCTTC. V is TRBV7-2 and J is TRBJ2-1; 10 nucleotides line up with TRBD2. Germline V gene sequence: CDR1 SGHTA, CDR2 FQGNSA. There are 14 residues in the CDR3. The J segment lost 10 bases and the V segment lost 6 bases, leaving 9 bases of the junction unmatched. Drawing the rest from reference TRBV7-2 and TRBJ2-1, the complete variable domain is GAGVSQSPSNKVTEKGKDVELRCDPISGHTALYWYRQSLGQGLEFLIYFQGNSAPDKSGLPSDRFSAERTGGSVSTLTIQRTQQEDSAVYLCASSLLAGQWEQFFGPGTRLTVL.

This clone was detected once. V is TRBV19 and J is TRBJ2-7; D may be TRBD1 (6 bases). The germline V gene encodes CDR1 LNHDA and CDR2 SQIVND (reference sequence). Trimming removed 7 bases from V and 3 bases from J, with 10 bases in between. This CDR3 has 12 amino acids. This CDR3 reads CASTGTNYEQYF. The CDR3 nucleotides read TGTGCCAGTACCGGGACAAACTACGAGCAGTACTTC.

The chain uses TRBV25-1 and TRBJ2-3, with a weak D call TRBD1 (6 bases). CDR1 and CDR2 (germline): MGHDK, SYGVNS. CDR3 length equals 14 residues. Trimming took off 2 bases at V and 5 bases at J, with 11 bases between the two ends. CDR3 amino acids: CASSESPGVDTQYF. In DNA form, the CDR3 reads TGTGCCAGCAGTGAAAGTCCAGGGGTAGATACGCAGTATTTT.

The rearrangement links TRBV6-2 or TRBV6-3 to TRBJ2-3, with TRBD2 matching over 10 bases. Trimming removed 5 bases from V and 4 bases from J; junction bases left unmatched: 6. The CDR3 loop spans 15 amino acids. Germline-derived CDR1 and CDR2 are MNHEY and SVGEGT. CDR3 residues: CASSRSGGYADTQYF. CDR3 coding DNA: TGTGCCAGCAGTCGTAGCGGGGGGTATGCAGATACGCAGTATTTT.

The chain has TRBV25-1 and TRBJ1-6, with 7 bases lining up with TRBD1. The V gene end was trimmed by 4 bases and the J gene end by 8 bases; junction bases not matched to a gene: 5. The CDR3 loop spans 14 amino acids. Germline V lookup: CDR1 MGHDK, CDR2 SYGVNS. In DNA, the CDR3 is TGTGCCAGCAGTGGAGACAGGGAACATTCACCCCTCCACTTT. This gives the protein CASSGDREHSPLHF.